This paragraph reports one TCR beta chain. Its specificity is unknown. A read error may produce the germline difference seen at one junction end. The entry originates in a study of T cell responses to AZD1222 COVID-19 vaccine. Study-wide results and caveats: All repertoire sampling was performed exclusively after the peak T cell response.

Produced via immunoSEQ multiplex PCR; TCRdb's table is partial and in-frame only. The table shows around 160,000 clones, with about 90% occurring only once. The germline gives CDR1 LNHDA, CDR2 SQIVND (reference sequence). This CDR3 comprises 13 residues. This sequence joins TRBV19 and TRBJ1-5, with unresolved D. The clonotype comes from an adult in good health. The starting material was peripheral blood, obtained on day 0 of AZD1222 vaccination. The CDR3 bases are TGTGCCAGTAGGATAGTAGTGGAGGAGCCCCAGCATTTT. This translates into CASRIVVEEPQHF.